Shown below are 31 T cell receptor beta chains from a single sample sequenced in a study of CD8 T cells in ankylosing spondylitis. TCRdb independently ran MiXCR on the 5' RACE reads; one entry per CDR3 protein. Among approximately 92,000 distinct CDR3 sequences listed, 8.5% to 9% were seen once. Sequenced: blood, either unsorted or a sorted T cell fraction (not recorded which). Receptors were obtained from a male donor with ankylosing spondylitis or in good health (not recorded which).

This clonotype was seen repeatedly, ten times or more. V gene TRBV29-1 combines with J gene TRBJ1-2; 11 bases map to TRBD1. The CDR3 spans 16 residues. Germline CDR1 SQVTM, CDR2 ANQGSEA. With V trimmed by 4 bases and J by 7 bases, 14 bases remained unmatched. Here the CDR3 reads CSVASPTRTGGFGYTF. As DNA, the CDR3 is TGCAGCGTTGCCAGCCCCACCCGGACAGGGGGCTTTGGCTACACCTTC.

This clonotype was found many times. The chain combines TRBV28 with TRBJ1-5, with a weak D call TRBD1 (5 bases). The germline CDR1 and CDR2 sequences are MDHEN and SYDVKM. CDR3 length: 14 amino acids. V lost 6 bases and J 3 bases, leaving 12 bases between the germline ends. CDR3 loop: CASRNPGSNQPQHF. DNA for the CDR3: TGTGCCAGCAGAAATCCAGGGTCCAATCAGCCCCAGCATTTT.

This clonotype was counted at least ten times. V and J are TRBV7-3 and TRBJ2-2; D is unclear. V dropped 0 bases and J dropped 7 bases, with 9 bases sitting between them. Germline CDR1 SGHTA, CDR2 FQGTGA. The CDR3 is made up of 14 amino acids. The CDR3 sequence: CASSLTLSGGELFF. The CDR3 bases are TGTGCCAGCAGCTTAACTCTGTCCGGCGGGGAGCTGTTTTTT.

This clonotype has only a few counts. The chain couples TRBV5-1 to TRBJ2-3; no reliable D call. V lost 0 bases, J lost 6 bases, and 8 bases lay in between. Per the germline V gene, CDR1 is SGHRS and CDR2 is YFSETQ. This CDR3 comprises 13 residues. CDR3 residues: CASSLVSGDTQYF. The CDR3 nucleotides are TGCGCCAGCAGCTTGGTGTCCGGGGATACGCAGTATTTT. The whole variable domain, remainder taken from reference TRBV5-1 and TRBJ2-3, is KAGVTQTPRYLIKTRGQQVTLSCSPISGHRSVSWYQQTPGQGLQFLFEYFSETQRNKGNFPGRFSGRQFSNSRSEMNVSTLELGDSALYLCASSLVSGDTQYFGPGTRLTVL.

This clonotype was picked up a small number of times. The rearrangement links TRBV7-9 to TRBJ1-4; no reliable D call. Trimming took off 1 base at V and 0 bases at J, with 6 bases between the two ends. Germline CDR1 and CDR2: SEHNR and FQNEAQ (reference sequence). The CDR3 has 15 amino acids. The CDR3 region is CASSLVQTTNEKLFF. CDR3 nucleotide sequence: TGTGCCAGCAGCTTAGTTCAGACAACTAATGAAAAACTGTTTTTT.

This clonotype turned up a few times. The V and J genes are TRBV25-1 and TRBJ1-2; possible D gene TRBD1, 5 bases. The CDR3 has 15 amino acids. Germline lookup yields CDR1 MGHDK and CDR2 SYGVNS. V was cut by 2 bases and J by 4 bases, with 14 bases left in between. Here the CDR3 reads CASSEPDSRGYGYTF. The CDR3 bases are TGTGCCAGCAGTGAACCGGACTCGAGGGGCTATGGCTACACCTTC.

Many counts were recorded for this clonotype. This chain uses TRBV7-2 with TRBJ2-1; 14 nucleotides agree with TRBD2. V lost 5 bases, J lost 8 bases, and 8 bases stayed unmatched. This CDR3 comprises 16 residues. CDR1 is SGHTA, CDR2 FQGNSA, per germline. Here the CDR3 reads CASSPPTSGGADEQFF. CDR3 nucleotide sequence: TGTGCCAGCAGCCCCCCGACTAGCGGGGGGGCGGATGAGCAGTTCTTC. The entire variable domain, with the rest obtained from reference TRBV7-2 and TRBJ2-1, is as follows: GAGVSQSPSNKVTEKGKDVELRCDPISGHTALYWYRQSLGQGLEFLIYFQGNSAPDKSGLPSDRFSAERTGGSVSTLTIQRTQQEDSAVYLCASSPPTSGGADEQFFGPGTRLTVL.

This clonotype was detected many times. The gene calls are TRBV5-1 and TRBJ2-5; no reliable D call. CDR1 is SGHRS, CDR2 YFSETQ, per germline. CDR3 length: 12 residues. V was trimmed by 5 bases and J by 5 bases, leaving 10 bases between them. In DNA form, the CDR3 reads TGCGCCAGCAGAATAGATTTGGAGACCCAGTACTTC. Translation: CASRIDLETQYF.

There are a few counts of this clonotype. The chain links TRBV7-2 to TRBJ1-3; weak D call: TRBD1 (6 bases). There are 16 residues in the CDR3. Per the germline V gene, CDR1 is SGHTA and CDR2 is FQGNSA. Deletions cut 1 base from V and 2 bases from J, with 12 bases between. The CDR3 nucleotides are TGTGCCAGCAGCTTAGTCGGGGACATAACTGGAAACACCATATATTTT. Amino acid sequence: CASSLVGDITGNTIYF.

The chain joins TRBV7-3 to TRBJ2-1; 13 bases line up with TRBD2. From germline, CDR1 is SGHTA and CDR2 FQGTGA. CDR3 length equals 17 residues. V gave up 5 bases and J gave up 2 bases; unmatched junction bases: 6. CDR3 sequence reads: CASSPGLAGAPYNEQFF. The CDR3 DNA reads as TGTGCCAGCAGCCCCGGACTAGCGGGGGCACCCTACAATGAGCAGTTCTTC.

This clonotype was picked up many times. This chain connects TRBV7-6 to TRBJ1-1; D not certain. Trimming left V 5 bases short and J 1 base short, with 8 bases between. The CDR3 contains 13 residues. From germline, CDR1 is SGHVS and CDR2 FNYEAQ. CDR3 residues: CASSPNWNTEAFF. CDR3 nucleotides: TGTGCCAGCAGCCCGAATTGGAACACTGAAGCTTTCTTT.

This clonotype was seen repeatedly, ten times or more. The J gene is TRBJ2-5, the V gene TRBV5-1, with unresolved D. V was pared by 4 bases and J by 3 bases, with 10 bases between. The CDR3 length is 13 residues. Germline V gene sequence: CDR1 SGHRS, CDR2 YFSETQ. The CDR3 reads CASSQPPEETQYF. The CDR3 DNA reads TGCGCCAGCAGCCAACCGCCGGAAGAGACCCAGTACTTC.

The table lists this clonotype with many counts. The gene calls are TRBV6-2 or TRBV6-3 and TRBJ1-5; D call uncertain. The CDR3 extends over 13 amino acids. Germline assignment: CDR1 MNHEY and CDR2 SVGEGT. Trimming left V 5 bases short and J 5 bases short, with 10 bases between. The CDR3 DNA sequence: TGTGCCAGCAGTCCCTCGGACTATCAGCCCCAGCATTTT. Translation: CASSPSDYQPQHF.

The V call is TRBV28, the J call TRBJ1-4; 9 bases agree with TRBD1. This CDR3 comprises 16 residues. Germline CDR1 reads MDHEN; CDR2 reads SYDVKM. Trimming cost V 6 bases and J 4 bases; bases outside gene matches: 9. The CDR3 DNA follows: TGTGCCAGCAGCCCACGACAGGGGGGTAGTAATGAAAAACTGTTTTTT. As protein: CASSPRQGGSNEKLFF. Combining the CDR3 with reference TRBV28 and TRBJ1-4 gives the whole variable domain DVKVTQSSRYLVKRTGEKVFLECVQDMDHENMFWYRQDPGLGLRLIYFSYDVKMKEKGDIPEGYSVSREKKERFSLILESASTNQTSMYLCASSPRQGGSNEKLFFGSGTQLSVL.

This clonotype was seen many times. The V and J genes are TRBV20-1 and TRBJ1-5, with D uncertain. Looked up from germline, CDR1 is DFQATT and CDR2 is SNEGSKA (reference sequence). The V gene lost 5 bases and the J gene lost 6 bases, with 11 bases spanning the gap. This CDR3 has 12 amino acids. DNA for the CDR3: TGCAGTGCTTCGGGGAGATCTCAGCCCCAGCATTTT. Translation: CSASGRSQPQHF.

At least ten counts were recorded for this clonotype. The rearrangement links TRBV18 to TRBJ2-1; D may be TRBD2 (7 bases). The CDR3 is 16 amino acids. V shed 4 bases and J shed 7 bases, with 20 bases lying between them. Per germline, CDR1 KGHSH and CDR2 LQKENI. CDR3 residues: CASSLEGQPGGNEQFF. The CDR3, as DNA: TGTGCCAGCTCACTGGAAGGACAGCCGGGGGGAAATGAGCAGTTCTTC.

The chain is built from TRBV2 and TRBJ2-5; TRBD2 might be the D (5 bases). Germline V gives CDR1 SNHLY, CDR2 FYNNEI. V was trimmed by 3 bases and J by 5 bases, leaving 10 bases between them. This CDR3 spans 13 amino acids. The CDR3 nucleotides are TGTGCCAGCAGTGATCTAGCTGATGAGACCCAGTACTTC. It translates to CASSDLADETQYF.

In its sample, this clonotype was seen many times. The rearrangement uses TRBV4-2 and TRBJ1-1, with a possible D match to TRBD1 (6 bases). This CDR3 spans 14 amino acids. Trimming took off 3 bases at V and 4 bases at J, with 12 bases between the two ends. From germline, CDR1 is LGHNA and CDR2 YNFKEQ. The CDR3 sequence: CASSHGAGATEAFF. The CDR3 nucleotides read TGTGCCAGCAGCCACGGTGCGGGGGCCACTGAAGCTTTCTTT.

This clonotype has a count of ten or more. The J gene is TRBJ2-3, the V gene TRBV20-1; D gene ambiguous. The V end lost 6 bases, the J end lost 2 bases, and 18 bases lay between the germline ends. This CDR3 region has 15 residues. Germline CDR1 DFQATT, CDR2 SNEGSKA (reference sequence). CDR3 loop: CSAVPPGPSTDTQYF. The CDR3 nucleotides read TGCAGTGCCGTTCCTCCAGGCCCCTCCACAGATACGCAGTATTTT.

This clonotype occurred many times. V and J are TRBV28 and TRBJ2-7; no clear D. The CDR3 is 13 amino acids. Germline loops: CDR1 MDHEN, CDR2 SYDVKM. V lost 2 bases to trimming and J lost 2 bases, with 7 bases between them. CDR3 nucleotides: TGTGCCAGCAGTTTAGGCAGAACCTACGAGCAGTACTTC. Amino acid sequence: CASSLGRTYEQYF.

This clonotype has ten or more counts. The V call is TRBV5-1, the J call TRBJ2-1, with 7 bases lining up with TRBD1. The CDR3 length is 15 residues. V was clipped by 2 bases and J by 0 bases; unmatched bases: 2. Germline loops: CDR1 SGHRS, CDR2 YFSETQ. The CDR3: CASSLGGGSYNEQFF. For the CDR3, the DNA is TGCGCCAGCAGCTTAGGGGGCGGCTCCTACAATGAGCAGTTCTTC.

This clonotype has more than one count but fewer than ten. The chain links TRBV20-1 to TRBJ1-2; possibly TRBD1 for D (6 bases). The CDR3 has 13 residues. Trimming took off 4 bases at V and 5 bases at J, with 14 bases between the two ends. Germline V lookup: CDR1 DFQATT, CDR2 SNEGSKA (reference sequence). As DNA, the CDR3 is TGCAGTGCTAAGGGTCAGACAGGATATGGCTACACCTTC. This sequence encodes CSAKGQTGYGYTF.

This clonotype has ten or more counts. The gene calls are TRBV6-1 and TRBJ2-1; possibly TRBD2 for D (6 bases). This CDR3 contains 14 residues. Germline lookup yields CDR1 MNHNS and CDR2 SASEGT. V gave up 4 bases and J gave up 5 bases, with 12 bases separating them. The CDR3 is CASSARDGNNEQFF. The CDR3 DNA sequence: TGTGCCAGCAGTGCGCGGGACGGCAACAATGAGCAGTTCTTC.

This clonotype was seen many times. The chain carries TRBV24-1 and TRBJ1-2; D might be TRBD1 (5 bases). The CDR3 runs to 14 residues. Per germline, CDR1 KGHDR and CDR2 SFDVKD. The ends were cut back, 5 bases at V and 2 bases at J, with 11 bases in the middle. CDR3 in amino acids: CATSATPGNYGYTF. The CDR3, as DNA: TGTGCCACCAGTGCCACCCCAGGGAACTATGGCTACACCTTC.

The rearrangement uses TRBV12-3 or TRBV12-4 and TRBJ1-4; D not resolved. V dropped 6 bases and J dropped 3 bases, with 8 bases sitting between them. The CDR3 consists of 13 residues. The CDR3 loop is CASRDQSNEKLFF. CDR3 DNA: TGTGCCAGCAGGGATCAGTCTAATGAAAAACTGTTTTTT.

This clonotype appeared many times. This chain connects TRBV12-3 or TRBV12-4 to TRBJ1-3; 9 positions agree with TRBD1. The CDR3 is 14 amino acids. V was clipped by 6 bases and J by 5 bases; unmatched bases: 5. The chain's CDR3 is CASRRGQGRNTIYF. CDR3 sequence (DNA): TGTGCCAGCAGGAGGGGACAGGGAAGAAACACCATATATTTT.

This clonotype was detected only a few times. V and J are TRBV24-1 and TRBJ2-2; 14 bases line up with TRBD2. The CDR3 is 20 amino acids. The germline gives CDR1 KGHDR, CDR2 SFDVKD. V lost 2 bases to trimming and J lost 2 bases; unmatched junction nucleotides: 9. The CDR3 spells CATSDSGTSGGRFNTGELFF. The CDR3, as DNA: TGTGCCACCAGTGATTCGGGGACTAGCGGGGGCCGATTTAACACCGGGGAGCTGTTTTTT.

This clonotype showed up many times. This sequence joins TRBV5-1 and TRBJ2-7; D perhaps matches TRBD1 (5 bases). CDR3 length equals 14 residues. From germline, CDR1 is SGHRS and CDR2 YFSETQ. Trimming took off 1 base at V and 6 bases at J, with 14 bases between the two ends. CDR3 residues: CASSLYASGAEQYF. As DNA, the CDR3 is TGCGCCAGCAGCTTGTATGCATCTGGGGCCGAGCAGTACTTC.

This chain uses TRBV28 with TRBJ1-5; a weak D match, TRBD1 (5 bases). Trimming removed 1 base from V and 3 bases from J, with 7 bases in between. This CDR3 contains 14 residues. Germline V gives CDR1 MDHEN, CDR2 SYDVKM. In nucleotides, the CDR3 is TGTGCCAGCAGTTTATCAGGGATCAATCAGCCCCAGCATTTT. Its translation: CASSLSGINQPQHF.

This clonotype came up many times. This chain links TRBV28 with TRBJ2-4; D tentatively reads TRBD1 or TRBD2 (5 bases each). The CDR3 has 15 amino acids. V was trimmed by 10 bases and J by 9 bases, leaving 25 bases between them. CDR1 MDHEN and CDR2 SYDVKM come from the germline V gene. The CDR3 spells CATYSIRDPLGIQYF. The CDR3 nucleotides read TGTGCCACCTACTCCATCCGGGACCCTTTGGGCATTCAGTACTTC.

Points on this clonotype: A much larger clone is a single base away; this may be a read error. The rearrangement uses TRBV5-1 and TRBJ2-7; 8 positions match TRBD2. This CDR3 is built from 15 residues. Trimming cost V 1 base and J 3 bases; bases outside gene matches: 6. CDR1 is SGHRS, CDR2 YFSETQ, per germline. CDR3 bases: TGCGCCAGCAGCTTGACGGGAGGGGGGAGCTACGAGCAGTACTTC. As protein: CASSLTGGGSYEQYF.